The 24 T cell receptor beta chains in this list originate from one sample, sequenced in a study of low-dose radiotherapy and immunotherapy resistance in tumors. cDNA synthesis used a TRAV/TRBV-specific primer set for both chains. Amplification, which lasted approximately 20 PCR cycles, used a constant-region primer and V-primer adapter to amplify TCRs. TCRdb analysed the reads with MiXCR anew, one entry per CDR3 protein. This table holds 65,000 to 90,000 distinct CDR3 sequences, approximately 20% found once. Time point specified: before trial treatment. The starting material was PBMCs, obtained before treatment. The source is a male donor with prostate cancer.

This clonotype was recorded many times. Here the CDR3 reads CASSIESGRAYTGELFF. In DNA form, the CDR3 reads TGTGCCAGTAGTATAGAAAGCGGGAGGGCCTACACCGGGGAGCTGTTTTTT. The chain employs TRBV19 and TRBJ2-2; 10 bases match TRBD2. The V gene's germline CDR1 is LNHDA and CDR2 SQIVND (reference sequence). The CDR3 runs to 17 residues. V was pared by 0 bases and J by 3 bases, with 4 bases of the junction left unmatched.

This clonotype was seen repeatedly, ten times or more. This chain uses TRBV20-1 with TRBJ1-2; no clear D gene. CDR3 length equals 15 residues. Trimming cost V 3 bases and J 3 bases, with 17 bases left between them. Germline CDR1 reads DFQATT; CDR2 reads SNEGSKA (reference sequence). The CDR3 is CSASAEETLYYGYTF. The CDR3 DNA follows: TGCAGTGCTAGTGCGGAAGAGACGTTATACTATGGCTACACCTTC.

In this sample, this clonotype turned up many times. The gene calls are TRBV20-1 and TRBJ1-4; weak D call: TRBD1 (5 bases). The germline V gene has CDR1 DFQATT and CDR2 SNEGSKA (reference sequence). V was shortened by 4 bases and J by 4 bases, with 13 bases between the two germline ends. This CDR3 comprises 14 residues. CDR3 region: CSATDNPINEKLFF. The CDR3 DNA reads TGCAGTGCTACGGACAACCCCATTAATGAAAAACTGTTTTTT.

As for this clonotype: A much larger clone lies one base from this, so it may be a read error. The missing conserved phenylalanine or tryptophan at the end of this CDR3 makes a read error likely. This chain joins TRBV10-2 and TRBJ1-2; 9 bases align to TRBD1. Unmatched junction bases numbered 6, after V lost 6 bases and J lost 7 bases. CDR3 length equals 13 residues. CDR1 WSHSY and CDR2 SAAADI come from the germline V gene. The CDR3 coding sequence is TGCGCCAGCAGGCCTGGGACAGGGTCTGGCTACACCTCC. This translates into CASRPGTGSGYTS.

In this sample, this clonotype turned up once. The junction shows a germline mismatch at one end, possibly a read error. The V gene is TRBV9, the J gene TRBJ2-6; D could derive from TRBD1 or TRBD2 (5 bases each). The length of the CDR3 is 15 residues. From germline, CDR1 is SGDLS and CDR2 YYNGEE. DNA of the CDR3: TGTGCCAGCAGCGTAGGGGGAGTTGGGGCCAACGTCCGGACTTTC. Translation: CASSVGGVGANVRTF.

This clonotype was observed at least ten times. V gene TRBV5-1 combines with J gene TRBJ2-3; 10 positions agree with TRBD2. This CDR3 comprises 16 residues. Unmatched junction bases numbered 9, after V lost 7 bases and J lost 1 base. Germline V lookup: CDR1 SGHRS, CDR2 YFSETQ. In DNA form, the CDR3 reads TGCGCCAGCCGAACTTCCGGGACTAGCGGCACAGATACGCAGTATTTT. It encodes CASRTSGTSGTDTQYF.

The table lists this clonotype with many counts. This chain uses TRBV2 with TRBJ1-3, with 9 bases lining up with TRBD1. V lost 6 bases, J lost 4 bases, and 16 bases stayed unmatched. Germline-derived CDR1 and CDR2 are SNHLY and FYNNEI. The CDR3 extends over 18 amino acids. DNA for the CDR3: TGTGCCAGCAGCGCAAGAAAAACCGGGACAGGGCCGGGAAACACCATATATTTT. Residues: CASSARKTGTGPGNTIYF.

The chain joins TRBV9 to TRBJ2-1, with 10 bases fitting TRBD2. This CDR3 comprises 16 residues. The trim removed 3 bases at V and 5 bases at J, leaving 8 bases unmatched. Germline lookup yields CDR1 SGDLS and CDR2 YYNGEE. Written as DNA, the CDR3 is TGTGCCAGCAGCGCCGATTTAGCGGGAGGAGACAATGAGCAGTTCTTC. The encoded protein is CASSADLAGGDNEQFF.

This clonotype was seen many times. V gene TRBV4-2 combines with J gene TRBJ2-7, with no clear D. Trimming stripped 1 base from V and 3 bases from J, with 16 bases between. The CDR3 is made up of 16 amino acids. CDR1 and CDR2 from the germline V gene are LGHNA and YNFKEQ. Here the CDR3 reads CASSQAGGAGYYEQYF. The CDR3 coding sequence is TGTGCCAGCAGCCAAGCAGGCGGTGCCGGTTACTACGAGCAGTACTTC.

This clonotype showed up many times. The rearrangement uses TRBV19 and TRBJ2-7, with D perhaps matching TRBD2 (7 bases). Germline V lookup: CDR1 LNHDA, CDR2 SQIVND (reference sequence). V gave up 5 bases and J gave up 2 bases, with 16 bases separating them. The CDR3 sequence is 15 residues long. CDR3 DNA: TGTGCCAGTAGTCCGGGGGGCACAAGAGCCTACGAGCAGTACTTC. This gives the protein CASSPGGTRAYEQYF.

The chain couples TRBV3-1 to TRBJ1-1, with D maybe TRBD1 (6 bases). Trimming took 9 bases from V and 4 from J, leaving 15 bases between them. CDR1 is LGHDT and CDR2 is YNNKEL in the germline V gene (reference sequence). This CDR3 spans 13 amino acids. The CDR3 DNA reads TGTGCCAGTAACCCAGGGGTGGGCACTGAAGCTTTCTTT. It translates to CASNPGVGTEAFF.

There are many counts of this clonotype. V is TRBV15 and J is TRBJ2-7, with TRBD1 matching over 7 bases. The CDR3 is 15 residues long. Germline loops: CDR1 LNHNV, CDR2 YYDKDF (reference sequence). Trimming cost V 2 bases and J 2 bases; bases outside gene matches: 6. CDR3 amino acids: CATSRTDRDAYEQYF. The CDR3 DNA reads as TGTGCCACCAGCAGAACCGACAGGGACGCCTACGAGCAGTACTTC.

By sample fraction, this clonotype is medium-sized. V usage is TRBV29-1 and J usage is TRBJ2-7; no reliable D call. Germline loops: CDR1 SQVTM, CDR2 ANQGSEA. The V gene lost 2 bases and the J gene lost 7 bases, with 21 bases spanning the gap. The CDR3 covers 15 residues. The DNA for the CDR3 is TGCAGCGTTGAACCCCGAAGAGGTCTACGTAGGGAGCAGTACTTC. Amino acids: CSVEPRRGLRREQYF.

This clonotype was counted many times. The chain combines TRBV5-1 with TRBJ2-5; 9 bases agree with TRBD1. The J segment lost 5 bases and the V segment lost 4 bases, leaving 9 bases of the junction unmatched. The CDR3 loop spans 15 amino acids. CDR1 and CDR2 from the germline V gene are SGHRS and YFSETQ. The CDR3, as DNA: TGCGCCAGCAGCAACGGACAGGGGATTTTGGAGACCCAGTACTTC. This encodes CASSNGQGILETQYF.

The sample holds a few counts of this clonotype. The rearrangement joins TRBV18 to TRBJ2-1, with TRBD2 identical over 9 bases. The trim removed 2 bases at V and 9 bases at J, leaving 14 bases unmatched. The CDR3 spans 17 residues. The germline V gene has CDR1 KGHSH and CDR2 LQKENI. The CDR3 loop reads CASSPITSGPVLGEQFF. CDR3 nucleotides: TGTGCCAGCTCACCAATAACTAGCGGGCCCGTCCTTGGTGAGCAGTTCTTC.

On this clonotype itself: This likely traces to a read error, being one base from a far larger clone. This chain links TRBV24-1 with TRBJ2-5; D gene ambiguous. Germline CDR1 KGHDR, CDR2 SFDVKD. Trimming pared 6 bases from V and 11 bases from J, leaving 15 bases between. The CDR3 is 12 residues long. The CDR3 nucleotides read TGTGCCACCAGTCTCCGGCTCGGTGAGCAGTACTTC. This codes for CATSLRLGEQYF.

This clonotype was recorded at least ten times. CDR3 sequence reads: CSTYTPGQKNTEAFF. CDR3 DNA sequence: TGCAGTACCTATACCCCGGGACAAAAGAACACTGAAGCTTTCTTT. The chain is built from TRBV20-1 and TRBJ1-1, with D perhaps matching TRBD1 (6 bases). Germline V gives CDR1 DFQATT, CDR2 SNEGSKA (reference sequence). The ends were cut back, 8 bases at V and 1 base at J, with 20 bases in the middle. This CDR3 spans 15 amino acids.

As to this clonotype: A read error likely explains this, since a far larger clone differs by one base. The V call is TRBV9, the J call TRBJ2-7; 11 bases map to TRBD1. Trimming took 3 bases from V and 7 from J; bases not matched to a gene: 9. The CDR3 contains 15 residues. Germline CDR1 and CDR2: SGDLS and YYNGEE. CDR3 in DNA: TGTGCCAGCAGCGCGGGACAGGGGGGGCTGAATGAGCAGTACTTC. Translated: CASSAGQGGLNEQYF.

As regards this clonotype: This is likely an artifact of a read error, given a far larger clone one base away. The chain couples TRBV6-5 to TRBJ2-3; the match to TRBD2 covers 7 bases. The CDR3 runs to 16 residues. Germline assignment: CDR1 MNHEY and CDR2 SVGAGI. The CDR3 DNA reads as TGTGCCAGCAGTGATTCGCTAGCGGATTTCACAGATACGCAGTGTTTT. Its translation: CASSDSLADFTDTQCF.

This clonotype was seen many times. The CDR3 DNA reads as TGTGCCAGCAGTCTAAACCGGGACACTACTGAAGCTTTCTTT. Protein product: CASSLNRDTTEAFF. The chain has TRBV6-5 and TRBJ1-1, with D possibly TRBD1 on 6 matching bases. Germline V gene sequence: CDR1 MNHEY, CDR2 SVGAGI. Between the trimmed V and J ends, which lost 5 bases and 5 bases, there was a span of 15 bases. The CDR3 loop spans 14 amino acids.

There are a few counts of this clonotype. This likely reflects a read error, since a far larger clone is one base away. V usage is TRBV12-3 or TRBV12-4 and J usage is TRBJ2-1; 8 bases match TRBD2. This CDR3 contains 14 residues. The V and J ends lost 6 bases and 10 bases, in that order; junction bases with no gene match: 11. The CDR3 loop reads CASRAGGGGYEQFF. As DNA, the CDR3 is TGTGCCAGCAGGGCCGGGGGGGGTGGATACGAGCAGTTCTTC.

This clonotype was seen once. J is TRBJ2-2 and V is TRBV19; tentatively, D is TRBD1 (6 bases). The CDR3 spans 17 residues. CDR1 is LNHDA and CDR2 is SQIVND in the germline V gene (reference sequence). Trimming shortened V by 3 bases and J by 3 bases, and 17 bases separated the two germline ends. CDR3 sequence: CASSMGPSGAYTGELFF. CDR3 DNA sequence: TGTGCCAGTAGTATGGGGCCTTCAGGGGCATACACCGGGGAGCTGTTTTTT.

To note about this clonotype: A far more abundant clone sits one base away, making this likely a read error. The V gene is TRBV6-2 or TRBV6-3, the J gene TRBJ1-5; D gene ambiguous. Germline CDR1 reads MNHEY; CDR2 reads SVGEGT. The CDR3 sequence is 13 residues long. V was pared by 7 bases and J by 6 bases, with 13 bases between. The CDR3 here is CASTDLAFQPQHF. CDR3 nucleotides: TGTGCCAGCACCGACCTTGCTTTTCAGCCCCAGCATTTT.

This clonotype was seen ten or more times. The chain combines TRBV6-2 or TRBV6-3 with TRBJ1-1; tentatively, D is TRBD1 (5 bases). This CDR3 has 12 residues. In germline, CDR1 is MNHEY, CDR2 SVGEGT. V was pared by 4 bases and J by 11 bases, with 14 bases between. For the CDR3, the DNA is TGTGCCAGCAGTTCAGTCAGGGCGAGCGCTTTCTTT. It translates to CASSSVRASAFF.